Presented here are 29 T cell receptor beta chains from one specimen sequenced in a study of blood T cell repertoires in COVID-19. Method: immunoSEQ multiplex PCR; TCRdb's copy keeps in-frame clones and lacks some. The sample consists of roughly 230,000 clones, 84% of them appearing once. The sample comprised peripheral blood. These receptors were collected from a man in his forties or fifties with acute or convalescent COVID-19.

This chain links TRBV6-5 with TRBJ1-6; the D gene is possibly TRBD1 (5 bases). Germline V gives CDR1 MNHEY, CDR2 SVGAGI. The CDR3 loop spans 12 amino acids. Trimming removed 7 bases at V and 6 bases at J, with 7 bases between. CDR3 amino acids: CASIDSNSPLHF. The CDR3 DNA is TGTGCCAGCATCGACAGTAATTCACCCCTCCACTTT.

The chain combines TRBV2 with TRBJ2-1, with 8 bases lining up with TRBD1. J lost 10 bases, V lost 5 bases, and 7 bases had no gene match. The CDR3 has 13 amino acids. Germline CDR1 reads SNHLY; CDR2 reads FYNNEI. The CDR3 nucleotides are TGTGCCAGCAGTTGGACAGGGTTGTCGGAGCAGTTCTTC. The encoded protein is CASSWTGLSEQFF.

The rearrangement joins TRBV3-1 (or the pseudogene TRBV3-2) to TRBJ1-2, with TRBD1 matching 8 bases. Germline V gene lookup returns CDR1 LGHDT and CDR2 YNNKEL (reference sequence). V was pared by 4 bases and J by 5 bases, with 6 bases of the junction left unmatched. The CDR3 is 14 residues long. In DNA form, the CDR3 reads TGTGCCAGCAGCCCCGACAGGGGTGAATATGGCTACACCTTC. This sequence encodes CASSPDRGEYGYTF.

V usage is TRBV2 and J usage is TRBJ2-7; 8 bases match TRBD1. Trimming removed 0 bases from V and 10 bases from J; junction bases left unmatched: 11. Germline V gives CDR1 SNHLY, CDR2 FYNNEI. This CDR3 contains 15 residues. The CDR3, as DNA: TGTGCCAGCAGTGAAGCGGCAGGGGGCGTCGGGGCCCAGTACTTC. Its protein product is CASSEAAGGVGAQYF.

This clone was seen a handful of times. The CDR3 DNA reads as TGTGCCAGCAGTTTAGGGCGGGACAGCAATCAGCCCCAGCATTTT. Translation gives CASSLGRDSNQPQHF. V usage is TRBV28 and J usage is TRBJ1-5, with D maybe TRBD1 (5 bases). The V end lost 2 bases, the J end lost 1 base, and 9 bases lay between the germline ends. The germline V gene has CDR1 MDHEN and CDR2 SYDVKM. The CDR3 is made up of 15 amino acids.

DNA for the CDR3: TGTGCCAGCAGCCAAGATGGGCACAATCAGCCCCAGCATTTT. It translates to CASSQDGHNQPQHF. The chain joins TRBV14 to TRBJ1-5; D ambiguous. Germline loops: CDR1 SGHDN, CDR2 FVKESK. Trimming took off 0 bases at V and 3 bases at J, with 6 bases between the two ends. This CDR3 comprises 14 residues.

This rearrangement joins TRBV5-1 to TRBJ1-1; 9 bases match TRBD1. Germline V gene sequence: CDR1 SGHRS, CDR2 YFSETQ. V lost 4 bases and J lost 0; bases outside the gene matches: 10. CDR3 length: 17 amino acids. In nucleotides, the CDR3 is TGCGCCAGCAGCCCCCTCCCCGGGACAGGGTTGAACACTGAAGCTTTCTTT. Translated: CASSPLPGTGLNTEAFF.

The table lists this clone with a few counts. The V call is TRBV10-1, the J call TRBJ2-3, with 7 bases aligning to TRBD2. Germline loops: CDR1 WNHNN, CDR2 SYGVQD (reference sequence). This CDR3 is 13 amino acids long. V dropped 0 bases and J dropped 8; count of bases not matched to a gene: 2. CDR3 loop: CASSESSSGTQYF. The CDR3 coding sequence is TGCGCCAGCAGTGAGTCGTCTAGCGGTACGCAGTATTTT.

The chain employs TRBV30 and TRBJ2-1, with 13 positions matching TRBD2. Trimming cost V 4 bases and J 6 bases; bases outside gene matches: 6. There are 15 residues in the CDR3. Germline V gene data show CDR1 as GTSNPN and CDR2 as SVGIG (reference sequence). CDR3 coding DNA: TGTGCCTGGACCGGACTAGCGGGAGATGTCAATGAGCAGTTCTTC. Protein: CAWTGLAGDVNEQFF.

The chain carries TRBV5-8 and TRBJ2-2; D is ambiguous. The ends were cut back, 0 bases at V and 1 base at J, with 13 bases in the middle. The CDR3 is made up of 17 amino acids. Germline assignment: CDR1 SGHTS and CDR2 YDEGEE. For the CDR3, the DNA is TGTGCCAGCAGCTTGGGAGGTGGATCTGTGAACACCGGGGAGCTGTTTTTT. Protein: CASSLGGGSVNTGELFF. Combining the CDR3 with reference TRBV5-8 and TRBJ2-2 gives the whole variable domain EAGVTQSPTHLIKTRGQQATLRCSPISGHTSVYWYQQALGLGLQFLLWYDEGEERNRGNFPPRFSGRQFPNYSSELNVNALELEDSALYLCASSLGGGSVNTGELFFGEGSRLTVL.

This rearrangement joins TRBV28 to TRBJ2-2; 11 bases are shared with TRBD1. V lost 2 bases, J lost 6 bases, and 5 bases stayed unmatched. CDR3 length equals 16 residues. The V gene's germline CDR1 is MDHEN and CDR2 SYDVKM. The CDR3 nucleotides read TGTGCCAGCAGTTTACCCGGGACAGGGGGTTCCGGGGAGCTGTTTTTT. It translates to CASSLPGTGGSGELFF.

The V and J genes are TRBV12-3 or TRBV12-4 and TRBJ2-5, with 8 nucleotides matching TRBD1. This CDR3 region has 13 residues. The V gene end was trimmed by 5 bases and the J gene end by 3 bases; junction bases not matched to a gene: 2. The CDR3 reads CASSPGGKETQYF. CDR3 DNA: TGTGCCAGCAGTCCAGGGGGCAAAGAGACCCAGTACTTC.

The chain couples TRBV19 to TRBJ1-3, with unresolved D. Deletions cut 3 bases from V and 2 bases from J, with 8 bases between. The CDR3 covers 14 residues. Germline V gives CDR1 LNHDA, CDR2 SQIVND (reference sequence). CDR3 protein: CASSMGHTGNTIYF. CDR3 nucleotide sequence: TGTGCCAGTAGTATGGGCCACACTGGAAACACCATATATTTT.

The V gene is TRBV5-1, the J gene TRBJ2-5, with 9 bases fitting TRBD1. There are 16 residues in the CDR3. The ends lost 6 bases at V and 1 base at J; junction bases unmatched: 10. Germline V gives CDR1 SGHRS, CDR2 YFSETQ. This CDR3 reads CASMRTGVDGQETQYF. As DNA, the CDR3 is TGCGCCAGCATGAGGACAGGGGTAGATGGCCAAGAGACCCAGTACTTC.

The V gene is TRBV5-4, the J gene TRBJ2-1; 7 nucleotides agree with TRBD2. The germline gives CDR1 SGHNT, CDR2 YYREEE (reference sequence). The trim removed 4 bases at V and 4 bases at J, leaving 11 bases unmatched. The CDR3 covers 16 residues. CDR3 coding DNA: TGTGCCAGCAGCCTGACGCTAGCGGACCCATACAATGAGCAGTTCTTC. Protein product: CASSLTLADPYNEQFF.

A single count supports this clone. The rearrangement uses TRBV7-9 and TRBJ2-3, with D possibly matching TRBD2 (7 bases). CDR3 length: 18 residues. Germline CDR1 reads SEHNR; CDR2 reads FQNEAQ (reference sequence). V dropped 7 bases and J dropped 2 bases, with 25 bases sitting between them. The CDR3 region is CASNPSPGGEGNTDTQYF. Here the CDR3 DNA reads TGTGCCAGCAACCCCTCTCCGGGGGGCGAGGGGAACACAGATACGCAGTATTTT.

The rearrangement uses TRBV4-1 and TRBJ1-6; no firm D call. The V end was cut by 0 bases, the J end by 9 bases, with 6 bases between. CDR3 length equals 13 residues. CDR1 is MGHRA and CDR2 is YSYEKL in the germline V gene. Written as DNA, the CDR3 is TGCGCCAGCAGCCAAGATTACGGTTCACCCCTCCACTTT. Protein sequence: CASSQDYGSPLHF.

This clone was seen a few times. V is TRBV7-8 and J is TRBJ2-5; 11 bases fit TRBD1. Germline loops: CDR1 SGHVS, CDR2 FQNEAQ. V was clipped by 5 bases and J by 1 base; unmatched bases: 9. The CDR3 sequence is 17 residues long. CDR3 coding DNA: TGTGCCAGCAGCATAAATTCCGGGACAGGGGGCCAAGAGACCCAGTACTTC. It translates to CASSINSGTGGQETQYF.

The CDR3 DNA reads as TGTGCCAGCGGGCGGGGGGCGTTTGGTAATTCACCCCTCCACTTT. This codes for CASGRGAFGNSPLHF. The genes are TRBV9 and TRBJ1-6; TRBD1 is a possible D gene (6 bases). The CDR3 is made up of 15 amino acids. The V gene lost 7 bases and the J gene lost 6 bases, with 17 bases spanning the gap. The germline V gene has CDR1 SGDLS and CDR2 YYNGEE.

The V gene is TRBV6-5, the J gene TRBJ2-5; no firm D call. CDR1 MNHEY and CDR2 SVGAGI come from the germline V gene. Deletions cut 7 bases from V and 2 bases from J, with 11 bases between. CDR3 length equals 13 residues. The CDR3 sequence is CASNPNRQETQYF. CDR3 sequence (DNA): TGTGCCAGCAACCCGAACAGACAAGAGACCCAGTACTTC.

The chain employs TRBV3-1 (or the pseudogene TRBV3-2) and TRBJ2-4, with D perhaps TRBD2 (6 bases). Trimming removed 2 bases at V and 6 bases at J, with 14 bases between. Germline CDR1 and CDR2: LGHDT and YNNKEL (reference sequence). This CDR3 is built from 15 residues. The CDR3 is CASSQSQREVNIQYF. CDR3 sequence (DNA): TGTGCCAGCAGCCAAAGCCAAAGGGAGGTAAACATTCAGTACTTC.

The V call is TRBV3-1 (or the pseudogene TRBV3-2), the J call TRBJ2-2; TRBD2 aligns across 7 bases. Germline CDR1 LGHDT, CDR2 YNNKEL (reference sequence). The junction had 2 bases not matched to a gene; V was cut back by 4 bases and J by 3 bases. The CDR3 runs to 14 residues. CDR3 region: CASSLAGDTGELFF. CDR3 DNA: TGTGCCAGCAGCCTGGCGGGAGACACCGGGGAGCTGTTTTTT.

As DNA, the CDR3 is TGTGCCAGCAGCACCTACTCCGGACAGGAGCGTGGGGAGCTGTTTTTT. Translated: CASSTYSGQERGELFF. This rearrangement joins TRBV7-3 to TRBJ2-2, with TRBD1 matching over 7 bases. V was clipped by 5 bases and J by 8 bases; unmatched bases: 14. This CDR3 is 16 amino acids long. CDR1 is SGHTA and CDR2 is FQGTGA in the germline V gene. The variable domain in full, with the rest retrieved from reference TRBV7-3 and TRBJ2-2, is GAGVSQTPSNKVTEKGKYVELRCDPISGHTALYWYRQSLGQGPEFLIYFQGTGAADDSGLPNDRFFAVRPEGSVSTLKIQRTERGDSAVYLCASSTYSGQERGELFFGEGSRLTVL.

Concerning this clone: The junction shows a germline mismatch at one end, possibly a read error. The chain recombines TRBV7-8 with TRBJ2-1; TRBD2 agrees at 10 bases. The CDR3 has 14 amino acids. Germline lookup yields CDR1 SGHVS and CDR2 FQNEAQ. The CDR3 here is CASSLVYSGGLVVF. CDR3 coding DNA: TGTGCCAGCAGTCTAGTTTATAGCGGGGGGCTCGTTGTCTTC. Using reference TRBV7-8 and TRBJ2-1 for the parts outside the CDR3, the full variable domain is GAGVSQSPRYKVAKRGQDVALRCDPISGHVSLFWYQQALGQGPEFLTYFQNEAQLDKSGLPSDRFFAERPEGSVSTLKIQRTQQEDSAVYLCASSLVYSGGLVVFGPGTRLTVL.

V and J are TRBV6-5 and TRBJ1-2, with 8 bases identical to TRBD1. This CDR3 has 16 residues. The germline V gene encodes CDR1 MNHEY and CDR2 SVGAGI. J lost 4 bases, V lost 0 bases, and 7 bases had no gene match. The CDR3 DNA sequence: TGTGCCAGCAGTTACTCCCGGACAGGGAGGGCCTATGGCTACACCTTC. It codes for CASSYSRTGRAYGYTF.

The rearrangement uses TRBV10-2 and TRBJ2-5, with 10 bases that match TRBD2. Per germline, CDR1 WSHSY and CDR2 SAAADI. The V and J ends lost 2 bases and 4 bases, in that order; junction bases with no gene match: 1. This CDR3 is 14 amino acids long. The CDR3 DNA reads TGCGCCAGCAGTGAGCCTAGCGGGAGAGAGACCCAGTACTTC. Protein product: CASSEPSGRETQYF.

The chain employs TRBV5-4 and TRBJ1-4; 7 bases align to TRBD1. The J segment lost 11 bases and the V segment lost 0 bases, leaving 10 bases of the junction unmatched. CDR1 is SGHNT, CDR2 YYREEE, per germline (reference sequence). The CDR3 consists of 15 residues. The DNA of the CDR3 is TGTGCCAGCAGCTTGGGGACAGGAGGATTCGAGAAACTGTTTTTT. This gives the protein CASSLGTGGFEKLFF.

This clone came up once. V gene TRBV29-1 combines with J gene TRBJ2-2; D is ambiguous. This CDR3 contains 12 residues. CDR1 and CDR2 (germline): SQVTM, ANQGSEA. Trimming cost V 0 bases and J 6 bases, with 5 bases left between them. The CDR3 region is CSVEDPAGELFF. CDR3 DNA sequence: TGCAGCGTTGAAGATCCGGCCGGGGAGCTGTTTTTT.

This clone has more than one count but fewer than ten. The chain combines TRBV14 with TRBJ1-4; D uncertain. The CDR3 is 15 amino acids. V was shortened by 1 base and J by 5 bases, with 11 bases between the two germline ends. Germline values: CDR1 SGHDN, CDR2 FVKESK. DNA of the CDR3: TGTGCCAGCAGCCAAGTAGGAGGGCTGAATGAAAAACTGTTTTTT. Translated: CASSQVGGLNEKLFF.